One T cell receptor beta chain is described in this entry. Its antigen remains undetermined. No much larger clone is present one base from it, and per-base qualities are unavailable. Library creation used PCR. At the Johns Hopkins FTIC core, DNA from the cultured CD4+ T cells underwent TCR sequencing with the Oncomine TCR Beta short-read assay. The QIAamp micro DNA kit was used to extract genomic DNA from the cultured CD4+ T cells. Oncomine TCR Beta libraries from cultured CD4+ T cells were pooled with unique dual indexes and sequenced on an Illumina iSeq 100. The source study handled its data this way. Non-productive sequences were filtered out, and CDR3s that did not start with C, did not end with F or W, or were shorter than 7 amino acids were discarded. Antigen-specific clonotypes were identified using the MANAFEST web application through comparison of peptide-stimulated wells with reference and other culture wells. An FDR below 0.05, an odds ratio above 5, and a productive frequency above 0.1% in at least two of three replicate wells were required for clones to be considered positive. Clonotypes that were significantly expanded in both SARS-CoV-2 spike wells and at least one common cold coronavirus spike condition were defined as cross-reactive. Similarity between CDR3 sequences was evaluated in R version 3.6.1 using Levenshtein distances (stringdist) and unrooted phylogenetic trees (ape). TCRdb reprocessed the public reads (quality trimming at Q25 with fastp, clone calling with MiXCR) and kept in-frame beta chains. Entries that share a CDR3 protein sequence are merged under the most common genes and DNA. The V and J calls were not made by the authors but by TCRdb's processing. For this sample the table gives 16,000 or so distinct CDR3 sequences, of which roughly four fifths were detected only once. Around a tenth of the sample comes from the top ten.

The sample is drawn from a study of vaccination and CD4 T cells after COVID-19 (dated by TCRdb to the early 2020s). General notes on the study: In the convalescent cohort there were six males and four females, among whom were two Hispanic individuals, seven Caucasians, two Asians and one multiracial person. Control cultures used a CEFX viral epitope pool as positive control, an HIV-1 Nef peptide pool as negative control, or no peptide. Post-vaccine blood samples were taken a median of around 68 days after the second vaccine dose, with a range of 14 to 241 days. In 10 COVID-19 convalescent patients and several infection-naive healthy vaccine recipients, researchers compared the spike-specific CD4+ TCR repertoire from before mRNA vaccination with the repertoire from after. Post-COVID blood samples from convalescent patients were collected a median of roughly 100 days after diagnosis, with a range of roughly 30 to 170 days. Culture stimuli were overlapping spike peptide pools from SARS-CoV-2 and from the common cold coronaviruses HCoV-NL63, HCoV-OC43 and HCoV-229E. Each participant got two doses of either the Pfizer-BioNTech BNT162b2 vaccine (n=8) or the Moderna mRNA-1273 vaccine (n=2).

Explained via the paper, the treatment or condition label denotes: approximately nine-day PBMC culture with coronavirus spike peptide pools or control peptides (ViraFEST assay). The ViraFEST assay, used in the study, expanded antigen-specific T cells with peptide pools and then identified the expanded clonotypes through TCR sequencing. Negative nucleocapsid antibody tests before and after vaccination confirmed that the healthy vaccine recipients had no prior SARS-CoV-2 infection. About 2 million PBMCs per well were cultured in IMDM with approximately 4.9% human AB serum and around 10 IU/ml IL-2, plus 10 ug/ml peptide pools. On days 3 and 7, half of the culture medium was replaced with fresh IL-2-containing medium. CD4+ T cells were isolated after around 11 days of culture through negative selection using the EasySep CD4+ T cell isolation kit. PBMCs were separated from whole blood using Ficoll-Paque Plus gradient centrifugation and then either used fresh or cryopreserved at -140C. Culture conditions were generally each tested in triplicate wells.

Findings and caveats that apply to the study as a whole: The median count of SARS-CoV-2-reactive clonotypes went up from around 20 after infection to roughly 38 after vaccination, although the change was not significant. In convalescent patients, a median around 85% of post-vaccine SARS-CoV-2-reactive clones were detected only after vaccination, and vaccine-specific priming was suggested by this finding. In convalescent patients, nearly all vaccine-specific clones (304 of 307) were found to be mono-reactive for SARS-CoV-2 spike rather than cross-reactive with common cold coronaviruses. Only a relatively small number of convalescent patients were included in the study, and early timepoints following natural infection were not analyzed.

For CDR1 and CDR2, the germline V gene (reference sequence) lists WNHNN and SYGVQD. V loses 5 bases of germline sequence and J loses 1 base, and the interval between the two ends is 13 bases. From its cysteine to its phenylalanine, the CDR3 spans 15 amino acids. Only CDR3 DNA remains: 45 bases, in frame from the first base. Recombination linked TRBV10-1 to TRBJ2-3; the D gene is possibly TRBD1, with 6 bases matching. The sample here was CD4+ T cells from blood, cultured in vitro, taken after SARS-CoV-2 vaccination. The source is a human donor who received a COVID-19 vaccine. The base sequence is TGCGCCAGCAGTCACAGGGTTCCGGGCACAGATACGCAGTATTTT. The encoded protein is CASSHRVPGTDTQYF.